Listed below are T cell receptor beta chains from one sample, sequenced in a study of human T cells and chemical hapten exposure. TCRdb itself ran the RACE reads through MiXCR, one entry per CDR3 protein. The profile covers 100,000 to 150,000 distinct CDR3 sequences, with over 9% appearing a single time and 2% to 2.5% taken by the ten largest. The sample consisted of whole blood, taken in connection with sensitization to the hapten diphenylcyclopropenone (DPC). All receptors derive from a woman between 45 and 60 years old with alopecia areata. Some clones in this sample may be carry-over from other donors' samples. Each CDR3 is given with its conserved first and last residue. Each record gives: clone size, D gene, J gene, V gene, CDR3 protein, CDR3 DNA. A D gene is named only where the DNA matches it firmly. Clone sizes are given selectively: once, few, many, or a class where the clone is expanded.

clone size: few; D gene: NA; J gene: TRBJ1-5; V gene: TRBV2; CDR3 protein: CASRQTVHSNQPQHF; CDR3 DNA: TGTGCCAGCAGGCAGACAGTACATAGCAATCAGCCCCAGCATTTT
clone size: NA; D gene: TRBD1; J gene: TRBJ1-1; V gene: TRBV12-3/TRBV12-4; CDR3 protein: CASSPSRQGLAEAFF; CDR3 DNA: TGTGCCAGCAGTCCGTCAAGACAGGGGCTCGCTGAAGCTTTCTTT
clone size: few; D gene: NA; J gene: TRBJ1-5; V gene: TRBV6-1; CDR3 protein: CASSSNIGGYSNQPQHF; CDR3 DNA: TGTGCCAGCAGTTCTAACATCGGGGGCTATAGCAATCAGCCCCAGCATTTT
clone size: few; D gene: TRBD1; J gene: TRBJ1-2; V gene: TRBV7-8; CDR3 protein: CASSLATGPYTF; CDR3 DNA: TGTGCCAGCAGCTTAGCGACAGGGCCCTACACCTTC
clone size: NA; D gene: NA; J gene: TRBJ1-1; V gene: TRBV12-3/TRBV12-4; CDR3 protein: CASSPSPHEAFF; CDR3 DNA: TGTGCCAGCAGTCCTAGCCCGCATGAAGCTTTCTTT
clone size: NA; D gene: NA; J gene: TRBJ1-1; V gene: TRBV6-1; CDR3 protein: CASSESGRNTEAFF; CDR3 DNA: TGTGCCAGCAGTGAATCTGGAAGGAACACTGAAGCTTTCTTT
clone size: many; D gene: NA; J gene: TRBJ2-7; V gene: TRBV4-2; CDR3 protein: CASSQAGRDRYF; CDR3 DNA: TGTGCCAGCAGCCAAGCTGGGCGGGACAGGTACTTC
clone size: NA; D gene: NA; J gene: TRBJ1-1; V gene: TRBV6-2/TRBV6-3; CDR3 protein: CASSYAPGVNTEAFF; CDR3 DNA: TGTGCCAGCAGTTACGCTCCAGGGGTGAACACTGAAGCTTTCTTT
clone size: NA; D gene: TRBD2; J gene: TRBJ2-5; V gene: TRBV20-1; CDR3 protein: CSTRTPSGQETQYF; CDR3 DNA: TGCAGTACCCGGACGCCTAGCGGTCAAGAGACCCAGTACTTC
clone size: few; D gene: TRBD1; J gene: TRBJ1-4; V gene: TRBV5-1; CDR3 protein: CASSRTGTGYEKLFF; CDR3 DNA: TGCGCCAGCAGTAGAACCGGGACAGGTTACGAAAAACTGTTTTTT
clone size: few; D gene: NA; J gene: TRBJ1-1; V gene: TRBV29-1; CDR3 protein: CSGVNTEAFF; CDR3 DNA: TGCAGCGGCGTGAACACTGAAGCTTTCTTT
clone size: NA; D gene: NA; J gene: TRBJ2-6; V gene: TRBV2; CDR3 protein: CASSDGYTGANVLTF; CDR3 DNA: TGTGCCAGCAGTGATGGGTATACTGGGGCCAACGTCCTGACTTTC
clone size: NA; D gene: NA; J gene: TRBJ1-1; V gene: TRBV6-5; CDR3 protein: CASRISMALMNTEAFF; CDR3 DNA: TGTGCCAGCAGAATCTCAATGGCCCTCATGAACACTGAAGCTTTCTTT
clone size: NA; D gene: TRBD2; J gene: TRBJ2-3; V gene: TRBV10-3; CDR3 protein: CAISGLAGGGTDTQYF; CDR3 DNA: TGTGCCATCAGTGGACTAGCGGGGGGCGGCACAGATACGCAGTATTTT
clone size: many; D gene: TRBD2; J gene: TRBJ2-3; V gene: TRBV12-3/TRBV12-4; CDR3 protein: CASRITGGAGEDTQYF; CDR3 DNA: TGTGCCAGCAGGATTACCGGGGGGGCCGGGGAAGATACGCAGTATTTT
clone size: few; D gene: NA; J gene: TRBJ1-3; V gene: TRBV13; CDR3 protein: CASSLASQGTGNTIYF; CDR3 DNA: TGTGCCAGCAGCTTAGCCTCACAGGGAACTGGAAACACCATATATTTT
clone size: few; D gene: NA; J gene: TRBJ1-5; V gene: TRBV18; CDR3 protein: CASSLGTSNQPQHF; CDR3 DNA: TGTGCCAGCTCACTCGGGACGAGCAATCAGCCCCAGCATTTT
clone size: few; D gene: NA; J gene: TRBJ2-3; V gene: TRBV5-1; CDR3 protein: CASSLGSTGFTDTQYF; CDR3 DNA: TGCGCCAGCAGCTTGGGATCTACAGGGTTCACAGATACGCAGTATTTT
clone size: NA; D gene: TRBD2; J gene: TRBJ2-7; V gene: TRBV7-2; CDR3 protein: CASSPSGGAHEQYF; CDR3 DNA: TGTGCCAGCAGCCCCAGCGGGGGGGCCCACGAGCAGTACTTC
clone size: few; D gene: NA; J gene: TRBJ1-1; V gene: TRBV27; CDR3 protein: CASSLQGLNTEAFF; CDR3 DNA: TGTGCCAGCAGTTTACAGGGGCTGAACACTGAAGCTTTCTTT
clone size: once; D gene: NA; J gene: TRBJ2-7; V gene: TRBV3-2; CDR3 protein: CASSPGRGTYVQYF; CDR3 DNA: TGTGCCAGCAGCCCAGGCAGGGGGACCTACGTGCAGTACTTC
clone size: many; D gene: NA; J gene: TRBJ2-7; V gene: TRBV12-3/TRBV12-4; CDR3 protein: CASTPQAGHSYEQYF; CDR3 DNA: TGTGCCAGCACCCCTCAGGCGGGGCACTCCTACGAGCAGTACTTC
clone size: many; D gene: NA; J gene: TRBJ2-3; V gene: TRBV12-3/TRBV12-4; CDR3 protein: CASSLLSSGTDTQYF; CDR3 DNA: TGTGCCAGCAGTCTGCTTAGCAGTGGGACAGATACGCAGTATTTT
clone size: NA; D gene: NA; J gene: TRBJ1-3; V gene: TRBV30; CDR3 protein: CAWAGSSGNTIYF; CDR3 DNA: TGTGCCTGGGCCGGGTCCTCTGGAAACACCATATATTTT
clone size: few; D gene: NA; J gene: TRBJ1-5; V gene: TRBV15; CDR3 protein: CATSARRSITAQHF; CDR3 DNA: TGTGCCACCAGCGCCAGGCGGTCGATCACTGCCCAGCATTTT
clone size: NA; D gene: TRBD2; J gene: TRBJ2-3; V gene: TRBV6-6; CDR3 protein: CASSPFLAGGGSTDTQYF; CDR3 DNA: TGTGCCAGCAGTCCCTTTTTAGCGGGAGGGGGGAGCACAGATACGCAGTATTTT
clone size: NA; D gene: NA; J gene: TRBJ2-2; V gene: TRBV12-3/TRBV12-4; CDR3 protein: CASSLGGSTGELFF; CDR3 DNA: TGTGCCAGCAGTTTAGGAGGGAGCACCGGGGAGCTGTTTTTT